The 11 T cell receptor beta chains below all came from one sample that was sequenced in a study of T cell changes during pregnancy in multiple sclerosis. The table came from immunoSEQ multiplex PCR; TCRdb's copy has only in-frame clones and leaves some out. Of some 74,000 clones listed, about nine tenths are singletons. Sequenced here: peripheral blood, sampled after pregnancy. The receptors stem from a female donor in good health, enrolled as a control in a pregnancy study.

The chain has TRBV7-9 and TRBJ2-7; the D gene is possibly TRBD2 (6 bases). V shed 0 bases and J shed 2 bases, with 14 bases lying between them. Germline CDR1 SEHNR, CDR2 FQNEAQ (reference sequence). This CDR3 contains 16 residues. CDR3 nucleotide sequence: TGTGCCAGCAGCTTAGCGTCCAGGGACTGGACCTACGAGCAGTACTTC. Translating gives CASSLASRDWTYEQYF. The whole variable domain, remainder taken from reference TRBV7-9 and TRBJ2-7, is DTGVSQNPRHKITKRGQNVTFRCDPISEHNRLYWYRQTLGQGPEFLTYFQNEAQLEKSRLLSDRFSAERPKGSFSTLEIQRTEQGDSAMYLCASSLASRDWTYEQYFGPGTRLTVT.

DNA for the CDR3: TGTGCCAGCAGCTTAACGCGGGATACGCAGTATTTT. It yields the protein CASSLTRDTQYF. The chain couples TRBV5-6 to TRBJ2-3; D is unclear. This CDR3 has 12 residues. Trimming took 2 bases from V and 6 from J, leaving 7 bases between them. Germline V gene sequence: CDR1 SGHDT, CDR2 YYEEEE.

The rearrangement uses TRBV20-1 and TRBJ2-3, with no clear D. Trimming stripped 3 bases from V and 14 bases from J, with 15 bases between. CDR3 length: 11 residues. Germline CDR1 and CDR2: DFQATT and SNEGSKA (reference sequence). The CDR3: CSASEVSIRYF. The CDR3 DNA follows: TGCAGTGCTAGTGAGGTGTCAATCAGGTATTTT.

The chain joins TRBV14 to TRBJ1-5; D remains unclear. The CDR3 is made up of 14 amino acids. Germline V CDR1 and CDR2: SGHDN, FVKESK. Trimming pared 1 base from V and 2 bases from J, leaving 6 bases between. CDR3 in amino acids: CASSQGGGNQPQHF. The CDR3 DNA is TGTGCCAGCAGCCAAGGCGGGGGCAATCAGCCCCAGCATTTT.

The V and J genes are TRBV7-9 and TRBJ2-4; 7 nucleotides align to TRBD1. From germline, CDR1 is SEHNR and CDR2 FQNEAQ (reference sequence). V lost 4 bases, J lost 0 bases, and 6 bases stayed unmatched. The CDR3 loop spans 16 amino acids. The CDR3 DNA sequence: TGTGCCAGCAGCTCATCGACAGGGCTAGCCAAAAACATTCAGTACTTC. Translating it yields CASSSSTGLAKNIQYF.

The chain couples TRBV27 to TRBJ2-7, with D tentatively TRBD1 (5 bases). CDR1 MNHEY and CDR2 SMNVEV come from the germline V gene (reference sequence). CDR3 size: 15 residues. Trimming pared 3 bases from V and 2 bases from J, leaving 14 bases between. The CDR3: CASSFQAGPTYEQYF. CDR3 DNA sequence: TGTGCCAGCAGTTTTCAGGCAGGGCCGACCTACGAGCAGTACTTC.

This clone was counted only a few times. The chain uses TRBV11-3 and TRBJ2-7; D may be TRBD1 (6 bases). Deletions cut 5 bases from V and 4 bases from J, with 9 bases between. CDR1 and CDR2 (germline): SGHNT, YENEEA. This CDR3 comprises 12 residues. As DNA, the CDR3 is TGTGCCAGCAGCCAGACAGGTTACGAGCAGTACTTC. Translating gives CASSQTGYEQYF.

This rearrangement joins TRBV7-8 to TRBJ2-1, with D maybe TRBD1 (5 bases). Germline lookup yields CDR1 SGHVS and CDR2 FQNEAQ. The ends were cut back, 0 bases at V and 1 base at J, with 10 bases in the middle. The CDR3 extends over 16 amino acids. Here the CDR3 reads CASSLARAGSYNEQFF. The CDR3 nucleotides read TGTGCCAGCAGCTTAGCAAGGGCAGGGTCCTACAATGAGCAGTTCTTC.

The J gene is TRBJ1-2, the V gene TRBV18, with D perhaps matching TRBD1 (5 bases). V gave up 0 bases and J gave up 3 bases, with 14 bases separating them. The CDR3 is made up of 16 amino acids. Per the germline V gene, CDR1 is KGHSH and CDR2 is LQKENI. The DNA of the CDR3 is TGTGCCAGCTCACCACCAGGACACAGAAGAGACTATGGCTACACCTTC. As protein: CASSPPGHRRDYGYTF.

The V call is TRBV6-4, the J call TRBJ2-3; TRBD1 might be the D (7 bases). The length of the CDR3 is 15 residues. V lost 6 bases and J 4 bases, leaving 17 bases between the germline ends. The V gene's germline CDR1 is MRHNA and CDR2 SNTAGT. The CDR3 protein is CASRLETGRSDTQYF. The CDR3 DNA is TGTGCCAGCAGGCTGGAGACAGGGAGGTCAGATACGCAGTATTTT.

The chain has TRBV7-2 and TRBJ2-1; weak D call: TRBD1 (5 bases). The CDR3 totals 14 residues. Germline V gene sequence: CDR1 SGHTA, CDR2 FQGNSA. V was pared by 3 bases and J by 5 bases, with 11 bases between. The CDR3 loop reads CASSFSYRNNEQFF. For the CDR3, the DNA is TGTGCCAGCAGCTTTTCCTACAGGAACAATGAGCAGTTCTTC. Full variable domain (rest looked up from reference TRBV7-2 and TRBJ2-1): GAGVSQSPSNKVTEKGKDVELRCDPISGHTALYWYRQSLGQGLEFLIYFQGNSAPDKSGLPSDRFSAERTGGSVSTLTIQRTQQEDSAVYLCASSFSYRNNEQFFGPGTRLTVL.